These T cell receptor beta chains were read from a single sample in a study of type 1 and type 2 diabetes patients. TCRdb re-called the multiplex PCR reads through MiXCR, storing one row per CDR3 protein. The sample contains about 270,000 distinct CDR3 sequences, approximately 45% of which appear only once. The sample was peripheral blood mononuclear cells (PBMCs). The receptors here all came from a man between 18 and 35 years old with type 2 diabetes. CDR3s include the opening cysteine and the closing phenylalanine or tryptophan. The order of the fields is J gene, V gene, clone size, CDR3 length, D gene, CDR3 DNA, CDR3 protein. A D gene is named only where the DNA matches it firmly. The listing skips clone size in some rows; elsewhere it reads once, few, many or a size class.

j_call: TRBJ2-1
v_call: TRBV30
clone_size: -
cdr3_length: 12
d_call: -
cdr3_nt: TGTGCCTGGAGTTCTGGTGGCGATGAGCAGTTCTTC
cdr3_aa: CAWSSGGDEQFF

j_call: TRBJ1-5
v_call: TRBV25-1
clone_size: -
cdr3_length: 16
d_call: TRBD1
cdr3_nt: TGTGCCAGCAGACACACACGGGGACAGGGCAATCAGCCCCAGCATTTT
cdr3_aa: CASRHTRGQGNQPQHF

j_call: TRBJ1-2
v_call: TRBV7-8
clone_size: few
cdr3_length: 14
d_call: TRBD1
cdr3_nt: TGTGCCAGCAGCTTAGCGACAGGGATTGATGGCTACACCTTC
cdr3_aa: CASSLATGIDGYTF

j_call: TRBJ1-2
v_call: TRBV7-3
clone_size: -
cdr3_length: 14
d_call: -
cdr3_nt: TGTGCCAGCAGCTTAAGCGGCGGTAACTATGGCTACACCTTC
cdr3_aa: CASSLSGGNYGYTF

j_call: TRBJ2-7
v_call: TRBV28
clone_size: -
cdr3_length: 14
d_call: TRBD1
cdr3_nt: TGTGCCAGCGGTAGGGACAGGGGGCACTACGAGCAGTACTTC
cdr3_aa: CASGRDRGHYEQYF

j_call: TRBJ1-1
v_call: TRBV19
clone_size: -
cdr3_length: 11
d_call: -
cdr3_nt: TGTGCCCTGTGGGGCGGCACTGAAGCTTTCTTT
cdr3_aa: CALWGGTEAFF

j_call: TRBJ2-1
v_call: TRBV7-2
clone_size: -
cdr3_length: 15
d_call: TRBD2
cdr3_nt: TGTGCCAGCAGCTTAGTCGCGGGAGCCTACAATGAGCAGTTCTTC
cdr3_aa: CASSLVAGAYNEQFF

j_call: TRBJ2-7
v_call: TRBV7-2
clone_size: -
cdr3_length: 14
d_call: -
cdr3_nt: TGTGCCAGCAGCTTACGTCGCGGAATCTACGAGCAGTACTTC
cdr3_aa: CASSLRRGIYEQYF

j_call: TRBJ2-7
v_call: TRBV20-1
clone_size: -
cdr3_length: 15
d_call: -
cdr3_nt: TGCAGTGCTAACCCCCTCGAAGGGTCGACCTACGAGCAGTACTTC
cdr3_aa: CSANPLEGSTYEQYF

j_call: TRBJ1-1
v_call: TRBV4-3
clone_size: few
cdr3_length: 14
d_call: -
cdr3_nt: TGCGCCAGCAGCCAAGATCGGGGGGGCACTGAAGCTTTCTTT
cdr3_aa: CASSQDRGGTEAFF

j_call: TRBJ1-2
v_call: TRBV28
clone_size: -
cdr3_length: 13
d_call: -
cdr3_nt: TGTGCCAGCAGTTTGGGGAACGACTATGGCTACACCTTC
cdr3_aa: CASSLGNDYGYTF

j_call: TRBJ2-7
v_call: TRBV15
clone_size: many
cdr3_length: 13
d_call: -
cdr3_nt: TGTGCCACCAGCAGGGGTTCGACCTACGAGCAGTACTTC
cdr3_aa: CATSRGSTYEQYF

j_call: TRBJ1-1
v_call: TRBV10-3
clone_size: -
cdr3_length: 14
d_call: -
cdr3_nt: TGTGCCATCAGCAGGGACGGGATGAACACTGAAGCTTTCTTT
cdr3_aa: CAISRDGMNTEAFF

j_call: TRBJ1-4
v_call: TRBV2
clone_size: -
cdr3_length: 14
d_call: -
cdr3_nt: TGTGCCAGTAGTCCCCGTGGAGGTAATGAAAAACTGTTTTTT
cdr3_aa: CASSPRGGNEKLFF

j_call: TRBJ1-1
v_call: TRBV29-1
clone_size: -
cdr3_length: 11
d_call: TRBD1
cdr3_nt: TGCAGCGTTGCCAGGGGGGTGGTAACTTTCTTT
cdr3_aa: CSVARGVVTFF

j_call: TRBJ2-7
v_call: TRBV30
clone_size: once
cdr3_length: 15
d_call: -
cdr3_nt: TGTGCCTGGAGTCCGAGACACCTCGACTCCTACGAGCAGTACTTC
cdr3_aa: CAWSPRHLDSYEQYF

j_call: TRBJ2-7
v_call: TRBV28
clone_size: -
cdr3_length: 14
d_call: -
cdr3_nt: TGTGCCAGCAGTTTGCCCCGGGACGGGGACGAGCAGTACTTC
cdr3_aa: CASSLPRDGDEQYF

j_call: TRBJ2-7
v_call: TRBV12-3/TRBV12-4
clone_size: -
cdr3_length: 14
d_call: -
cdr3_nt: TGTGCCAGCAGTTTTAGCAGGTCTCCCTACGAGCAGTACTTC
cdr3_aa: CASSFSRSPYEQYF

j_call: TRBJ1-2
v_call: TRBV7-3
clone_size: -
cdr3_length: 15
d_call: TRBD1
cdr3_nt: TGTGCCAGCAGCCCTGGGTCAGGGGGCGGATATGGCTACACCTTC
cdr3_aa: CASSPGSGGGYGYTF

j_call: TRBJ1-4
v_call: TRBV2
clone_size: -
cdr3_length: 18
d_call: -
cdr3_nt: TGTGCCAGCAGTGATCGGGCGGCGTACAAAGCAATTAATGAAAAACTGTTTTTT
cdr3_aa: CASSDRAAYKAINEKLFF

j_call: TRBJ2-5
v_call: TRBV5-8
clone_size: few
cdr3_length: 14
d_call: TRBD1
cdr3_nt: TGTGCCAGCAACCCAAGACAGGGGCAAGAGACCCAGTACTTC
cdr3_aa: CASNPRQGQETQYF

j_call: TRBJ2-5
v_call: TRBV6-5
clone_size: few
cdr3_length: 13
d_call: -
cdr3_nt: TGTGCCAGCAGTTTTCGGGGCGGAGAGACCCAGTACTTC
cdr3_aa: CASSFRGGETQYF